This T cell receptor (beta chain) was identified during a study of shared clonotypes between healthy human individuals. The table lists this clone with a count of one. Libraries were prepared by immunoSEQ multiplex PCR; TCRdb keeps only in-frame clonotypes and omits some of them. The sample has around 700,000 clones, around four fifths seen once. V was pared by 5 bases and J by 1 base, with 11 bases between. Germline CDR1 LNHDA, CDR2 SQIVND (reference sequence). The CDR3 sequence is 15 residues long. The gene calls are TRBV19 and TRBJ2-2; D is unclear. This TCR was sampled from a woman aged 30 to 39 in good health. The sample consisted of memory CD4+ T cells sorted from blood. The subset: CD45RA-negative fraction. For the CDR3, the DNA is TGTGCCAGTAGTGTCCGACTCATGAACACCGGGGAGCTGTTTTTT. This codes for CASSVRLMNTGELFF.